Below, 9 T cell receptor beta chains from the same sample are listed, as sequenced in a study of blood T cell repertoires in COVID-19. Method: immunoSEQ multiplex PCR; TCRdb's copy keeps in-frame clones and lacks some. The table records 250,000 to 350,000 clones, roughly 90% of them present only once. Sequenced sample: PBMCs or T cells enriched from blood (not recorded which). The receptors originated from a woman aged 50 to 65 who had recovered from COVID-19.

The chain uses TRBV11-2 and TRBJ2-5; D is undetermined. Trimming shortened V by 4 bases and J by 5 bases, and 11 bases separated the two germline ends. Germline V gene data show CDR1 as SGHAT and CDR2 as FQNNGV. This CDR3 has 13 amino acids. CDR3 nucleotide sequence: TGTGCCAGCAGCTGGATTGGAGTGGAGACCCAGTACTTC. Its translation: CASSWIGVETQYF.

The V call is TRBV19, the J call TRBJ1-3; D is perhaps TRBD1 (6 bases). Germline V lookup: CDR1 LNHDA, CDR2 SQIVND (reference sequence). The CDR3 covers 14 residues. V was clipped by 4 bases and J by 0 bases, with 7 bases between them. CDR3 nucleotide sequence: TGTGCCAGTAGTAGAGGGGGCTCTGGAAACACCATATATTTT. Translation gives CASSRGGSGNTIYF.

A few counts support this clone. This chain connects TRBV4-2 to TRBJ1-3; 8 bases agree with TRBD1. The germline V gene encodes CDR1 LGHNA and CDR2 YNFKEQ. V gave up 0 bases and J gave up 2 bases; unmatched junction bases: 12. The length of the CDR3 is 19 residues. The CDR3 sequence: CASSQDGARDRSTGNTIYF. Here the CDR3 DNA reads TGTGCCAGCAGCCAAGACGGAGCGAGGGACAGGTCTACTGGAAACACCATATATTTT.

The table lists this clone with a few counts. The chain carries TRBV5-4 and TRBJ1-1; TRBD1 might be the D (5 bases). CDR1 SGHNT and CDR2 YYREEE come from the germline V gene (reference sequence). The CDR3 consists of 13 residues. V dropped 4 bases and J dropped 6 bases, with 13 bases sitting between them. The CDR3 sequence: CASSSTGRAEAFF. The CDR3 nucleotides are TGTGCCAGCAGCAGCACAGGTCGGGCTGAAGCTTTCTTT.

This clone occurred once. V gene TRBV30 combines with J gene TRBJ1-2; 7 bases are a match to TRBD1. The CDR3 covers 16 residues. J was trimmed by 0 bases and V by 2 bases; bases with no gene match: 9. Germline loops: CDR1 GTSNPN, CDR2 SVGIG (reference sequence). The CDR3 DNA reads TGTGCCTGGAGTCATTACCGGGACAGAGCTAACTATGGCTACACCTTC. This sequence encodes CAWSHYRDRANYGYTF.

V is TRBV5-6 and J is TRBJ1-2; D may be TRBD1 (5 bases). CDR1 and CDR2 from the germline V gene are SGHDT and YYEEEE. The CDR3 consists of 12 residues. The V gene lost 4 bases and the J gene lost 6 bases, with 10 bases spanning the gap. The CDR3 loop reads CASSPGTDGYTF. The CDR3 DNA is TGTGCCAGCAGCCCCGGGACTGATGGCTACACCTTC.

The chain couples TRBV27 to TRBJ1-2; 8 positions agree with TRBD1. The germline gives CDR1 MNHEY, CDR2 SMNVEV (reference sequence). After removal of 5 bases from V and 7 bases from J, the junction contained 12 bases not matched to a gene. The CDR3 runs to 15 residues. The CDR3 nucleotides read TGTGCCAGCAGTCCCGCTCCCCAGGGGGCGGTTGGCTACACCTTC. Its protein product is CASSPAPQGAVGYTF.

This clone was recorded once. The V gene is TRBV11-2, the J gene TRBJ1-3; no firm D call. The V gene's germline CDR1 is SGHAT and CDR2 FQNNGV. Trimming stripped 5 bases from V and 0 bases from J, with 14 bases between. CDR3 length: 16 amino acids. CDR3: CASSPLQIVSGNTIYF. The CDR3 DNA follows: TGTGCCAGCAGCCCCCTACAGATCGTCTCTGGAAACACCATATATTTT.

The chain employs TRBV6-2 or TRBV6-3 and TRBJ2-7, with TRBD1 matching over 7 bases. Germline CDR1 is MNHEY and CDR2 is SVGEGT. CDR3 size: 14 residues. Trimming removed 6 bases from V and 5 bases from J; junction bases left unmatched: 10. The CDR3 region is CASSLRTGPDEQYF. The DNA of the CDR3 is TGTGCCAGCAGCCTACGGACAGGCCCCGACGAGCAGTACTTC.